Shown below are 25 T cell receptor beta chains from a single sample sequenced in a study of blood T cell repertoires in COVID-19. The protocol was immunoSEQ multiplex PCR, while the TCRdb copy is restricted to in-frame clones and leaves out a portion. The top ten hold 1.5% to 2% of the sample, which has 250,000 to 300,000 clones, 85% to 90% seen once. Sequenced sample: PBMCs or T cells enriched from blood (not recorded which). These receptors were obtained from a woman aged 60 to 75 who had recovered from COVID-19.

The chain uses TRBV4-1 and TRBJ1-2, with TRBD1 matching over 7 bases. The V and J ends lost 3 bases and 7 bases, in that order; junction bases with no gene match: 5. CDR1 is MGHRA and CDR2 is YSYEKL in the germline V gene. This CDR3 comprises 13 residues. The CDR3 bases are TGCGCCAGCAGCCAGATAGACAGGGCTGGCTACACCTTC. This encodes CASSQIDRAGYTF.

The chain uses TRBV19 and TRBJ2-7; D might be TRBD1 (5 bases). This CDR3 has 12 amino acids. Germline loops: CDR1 LNHDA, CDR2 SQIVND (reference sequence). V was trimmed by 5 bases and J by 3 bases, leaving 8 bases between them. CDR3 region: CASSYDSYEQYF. In DNA form, the CDR3 reads TGTGCCAGTAGTTATGACAGCTACGAGCAGTACTTC.

The chain recombines TRBV5-1 with TRBJ2-4; D perhaps matches TRBD1 (5 bases). V lost 3 bases and J 12 bases, leaving 22 bases between the germline ends. Per germline, CDR1 SGHRS and CDR2 YFSETQ. The CDR3 covers 15 residues. In DNA, the CDR3 is TGCGCCAGCAGCTCCCCCGGTAGGGCAGGACAAACTCAGTACTTC. This codes for CASSSPGRAGQTQYF.

The genes are TRBV9 and TRBJ2-1; 11 bases are shared with TRBD2. The CDR3 covers 16 residues. The germline V gene has CDR1 SGDLS and CDR2 YYNGEE. The V segment lost 0 bases and the J segment 14 bases; nucleotides outside the gene matches: 13. The CDR3 DNA follows: TGTGCCAGCAGCGTAGGGGATTTAGCGGGAGGGCAAGGAGAGTTCTTC. Translation: CASSVGDLAGGQGEFF.

The V call is TRBV24-1, the J call TRBJ2-3, with D possibly matching TRBD2 (6 bases). The length of the CDR3 is 16 residues. Between the trimmed V and J ends, which lost 4 bases and 1 base, there was a span of 14 bases. Germline CDR1 and CDR2: KGHDR and SFDVKD. The CDR3 coding sequence is TGTGCCACCAGTGACCCAAGACTAGGCCGCACAGATACGCAGTATTTT. Translation gives CATSDPRLGRTDTQYF.

This clone was picked up a small number of times. The chain uses TRBV28 and TRBJ1-1; D ambiguous. The germline V gene encodes CDR1 MDHEN and CDR2 SYDVKM. The CDR3 covers 14 residues. V was cut by 6 bases and J by 5 bases, with 16 bases left in between. The CDR3 DNA reads as TGTGCCAGCAGCCGCGGATCCTCCCGGACTGAAGCTTTCTTT. Encoded protein: CASSRGSSRTEAFF.

The table lists this clone with a count of one. The chain has TRBV28 and TRBJ1-4; D uncertain. Germline V lookup: CDR1 MDHEN, CDR2 SYDVKM. V was trimmed by 6 bases and J by 6 bases, leaving 20 bases between them. The CDR3 has 16 residues. This CDR3 reads CASSYQRTTGDEKLFF. The CDR3 DNA reads as TGTGCCAGCAGCTACCAAAGGACTACTGGGGATGAAAAACTGTTTTTT.

About this clone itself: Other DNA sequences in the same sample also yield this CDR3. The rearrangement joins TRBV9 to TRBJ2-3, with a tentative D call TRBD1 (6 bases). CDR3 size: 13 residues. V was trimmed by 4 bases and J by 3 bases, leaving 9 bases between them. Germline CDR1 SGDLS, CDR2 YYNGEE. This chain's CDR3 is CASSPRGTDTQYF. The CDR3, as DNA: TGTGCCAGCAGCCCGAGGGGGACAGATACGCAGTATTTT.

This clone has more than one count but fewer than ten. The rearrangement links TRBV7-9 to TRBJ1-4, with TRBD1 matching 9 bases. CDR3 size: 15 residues. The germline CDR1 and CDR2 sequences are SEHNR and FQNEAQ (reference sequence). J was trimmed by 8 bases and V by 5 bases; bases with no gene match: 9. The CDR3 loop is CASSVGTGWEEKLFF. Written as DNA, the CDR3 is TGTGCCAGCAGCGTTGGGACAGGGTGGGAGGAAAAACTGTTTTTT.

V usage is TRBV19 and J usage is TRBJ1-2; the match to TRBD1 covers 8 bases. J lost 5 bases, V lost 6 bases, and 11 bases had no gene match. This CDR3 region has 15 residues. Germline CDR1 and CDR2: LNHDA and SQIVND (reference sequence). CDR3 in DNA: TGTGCCAGTAGCCTCAGGGGGCAGGGACGGTATGGCTACACCTTC. Its translation: CASSLRGQGRYGYTF.

The V and J genes are TRBV9 and TRBJ2-3, with D unresolved. The CDR3 runs to 14 residues. CDR1 is SGDLS and CDR2 is YYNGEE in the germline V gene. Trimming took off 7 bases at V and 2 bases at J, with 14 bases between the two ends. Here the CDR3 reads CASGERSDTDTQYF. DNA for the CDR3: TGTGCCAGCGGAGAAAGATCAGACACAGATACGCAGTATTTT. The full variable domain, its missing parts supplied by reference TRBV9 and TRBJ2-3, is DSGVTQTPKHLITATGQRVTLRCSPRSGDLSVYWYQQSLDQGLQFLIQYYNGEERAKGNILERFSAQQFPDLHSELNLSSLELGDSALYFCASGERSDTDTQYFGPGTRLTVL.

The V gene is TRBV9, the J gene TRBJ1-2; D not resolved. CDR1 SGDLS and CDR2 YYNGEE come from the germline V gene. V was shortened by 10 bases and J by 6 bases, with 13 bases between the two germline ends. The CDR3 spans 11 residues. CDR3 loop: CASEGRDGYTF. The CDR3 DNA reads as TGTGCCTCGGAGGGTCGAGATGGCTACACCTTC.

V is TRBV2 and J is TRBJ2-3; D is unresolved. V was pared by 6 bases and J by 2 bases, with 12 bases between. This CDR3 comprises 14 residues. Looked up from germline, CDR1 is SNHLY and CDR2 is FYNNEI. DNA of the CDR3: TGTGCCAGCAGCACCTCATACTACACAGATACGCAGTATTTT. It translates to CASSTSYYTDTQYF. The full variable domain, rest sourced from reference TRBV2 and TRBJ2-3, is EPEVTQTPSHQVTQMGQEVILRCVPISNHLYFYWYRQILGQKVEFLVSFYNNEISEKSEIFDDQFSVERPDGSNFTLKIRSTKLEDSAMYFCASSTSYYTDTQYFGPGTRLTVL.

The rearrangement uses TRBV20-1 and TRBJ2-1; tentatively, D is TRBD2 (5 bases). The germline V and J ends were trimmed by 1 base and 8 bases, with 6 bases remaining between them. The CDR3 contains 11 residues. Per the germline V gene, CDR1 is DFQATT and CDR2 is SNEGSKA (reference sequence). The CDR3 nucleotides read TGCAGTGCTAGAGGGGGAGATGAGCAGTTCTTC. Translation: CSARGGDEQFF.

Comments on this clone: This same CDR3 is encoded by further DNA sequences in the sample. This rearrangement joins TRBV15 to TRBJ1-5; 9 nucleotides line up with TRBD1. Per the germline V gene, CDR1 is LNHNV and CDR2 is YYDKDF (reference sequence). The CDR3 has 14 residues. V gave up 3 bases and J gave up 4 bases; unmatched junction bases: 1. DNA of the CDR3: TGTGCCACCAGCAGGGGACAGGGAAATCAGCCCCAGCATTTT. Translated, it gives CATSRGQGNQPQHF.

The gene calls are TRBV10-1 and TRBJ2-5, with a tentative D call TRBD2 (5 bases). V shed 2 bases and J shed 5 bases, with 15 bases lying between them. Looked up from germline, CDR1 is WNHNN and CDR2 is SYGVQD (reference sequence). There are 15 residues in the CDR3. The CDR3 sequence: CASSEDGNRWETQYF. For the CDR3, the DNA is TGCGCCAGCAGTGAGGACGGGAACCGTTGGGAGACCCAGTACTTC.

The chain recombines TRBV6-5 with TRBJ2-7, with 7 bases matching TRBD1. V trimming: 4 bases; J trimming: 0 bases; junction bases outside the gene matches: 3. The CDR3 covers 14 residues. Germline values: CDR1 MNHEY, CDR2 SVGAGI. The CDR3 region is CASSSRDSSYEQYF. In nucleotides, the CDR3 is TGTGCCAGCAGTTCCCGGGACAGCTCCTACGAGCAGTACTTC.

The gene calls are TRBV7-3 and TRBJ2-2, with 8 bases fitting TRBD2. The J segment lost 0 bases and the V segment lost 0 bases, leaving 6 bases of the junction unmatched. The length of the CDR3 is 18 residues. Germline CDR1 is SGHTA and CDR2 is FQGTGA. In DNA form, the CDR3 reads TGTGCCAGCAGCTTAACGAACCACGGGGGGGCGAACACCGGGGAGCTGTTTTTT. This gives the protein CASSLTNHGGANTGELFF.

This chain links TRBV28 with TRBJ1-2; no clear D. Trimming left V 3 bases short and J 4 bases short, with 15 bases between. Germline CDR1 is MDHEN and CDR2 is SYDVKM. The CDR3 has 15 amino acids. The CDR3 sequence: CASSFRTKMSYGYTF. The CDR3, as DNA: TGTGCCAGCAGTTTCCGGACTAAGATGTCCTATGGCTACACCTTC.

The rearrangement joins TRBV5-1 to TRBJ2-3, with D tentatively TRBD1 (6 bases). V dropped 3 bases and J dropped 0 bases, with 23 bases sitting between them. Germline values: CDR1 SGHRS, CDR2 YFSETQ. The CDR3 spans 19 residues. The CDR3 loop reads CASSSHPGQKVLSTDTQYF. The CDR3 DNA is TGCGCCAGCAGCTCCCACCCCGGACAGAAGGTCCTTAGCACAGATACGCAGTATTTT.

The chain carries TRBV28 and TRBJ1-3; TRBD1 matches at 9 bases. Germline-derived CDR1 and CDR2 are MDHEN and SYDVKM. Trimming at V came to 5 bases and at J to 2 bases, leaving 7 bases not matched to a gene. CDR3 length: 16 residues. The CDR3 DNA reads as TGTGCCAGCAGTCCCGGGACAGGGCTACCTGGAAACACCATATATTTT. Residues: CASSPGTGLPGNTIYF.

The rearrangement uses TRBV19 and TRBJ1-2; no clear D gene. The CDR3 is 14 residues long. The germline V gene has CDR1 LNHDA and CDR2 SQIVND (reference sequence). V was clipped by 0 bases and J by 8 bases, with 13 bases between them. Written as DNA, the CDR3 is TGTGCCAGTAGTATAGATGGAAATCGGGAAGGCTACACCTTC. This gives the protein CASSIDGNREGYTF.

This chain joins TRBV19 and TRBJ2-7; 9 bases map to TRBD1. There are 15 residues in the CDR3. Germline lookup yields CDR1 LNHDA and CDR2 SQIVND (reference sequence). V lost 1 base and J lost 2; bases outside the gene matches: 3. The CDR3 coding sequence is TGTGCCAGTAGTATAGGGACAGGGGTACCCTACGAGCAGTACTTC. Its translation is CASSIGTGVPYEQYF.

The rearrangement links TRBV6-1 to TRBJ1-5; D not resolved. The CDR3 runs to 16 residues. Trimming shortened V by 0 bases and J by 7 bases, and 16 bases separated the two germline ends. Germline V gene lookup returns CDR1 MNHNS and CDR2 SASEGT. The CDR3 DNA sequence: TGTGCCAGCAGTGAAGCCCCCGACTCAGCACGGCAGCCCCAGCATTTT. This gives the protein CASSEAPDSARQPQHF.

This chain connects TRBV9 to TRBJ2-3; D is uncertain. The germline V gene encodes CDR1 SGDLS and CDR2 YYNGEE. The CDR3 is made up of 15 amino acids. The V and J ends lost 0 bases and 4 bases respectively, with 12 bases between them. The chain's CDR3 is CASSVAYDGADTQYF. The CDR3 DNA is TGTGCCAGCAGCGTAGCCTACGACGGAGCAGATACGCAGTATTTT.